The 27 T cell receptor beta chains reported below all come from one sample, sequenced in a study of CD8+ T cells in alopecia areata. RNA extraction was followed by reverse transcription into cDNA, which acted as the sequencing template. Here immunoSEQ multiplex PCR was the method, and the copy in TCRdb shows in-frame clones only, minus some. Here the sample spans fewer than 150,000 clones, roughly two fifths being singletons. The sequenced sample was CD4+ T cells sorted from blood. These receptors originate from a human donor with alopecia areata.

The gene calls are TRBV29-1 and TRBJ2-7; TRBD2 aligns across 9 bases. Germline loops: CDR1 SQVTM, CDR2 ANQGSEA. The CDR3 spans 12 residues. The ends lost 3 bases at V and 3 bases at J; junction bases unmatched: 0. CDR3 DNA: TGCAGCGTTGAGACTAGCGGCTACGAGCAGTACTTC. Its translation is CSVETSGYEQYF.

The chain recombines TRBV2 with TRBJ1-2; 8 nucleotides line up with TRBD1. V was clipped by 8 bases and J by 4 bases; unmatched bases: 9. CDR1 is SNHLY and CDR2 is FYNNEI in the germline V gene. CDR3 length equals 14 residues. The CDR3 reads CASGRETGVYGYTF. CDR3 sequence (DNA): TGTGCCAGCGGACGAGAGACAGGGGTCTATGGCTACACCTTC.

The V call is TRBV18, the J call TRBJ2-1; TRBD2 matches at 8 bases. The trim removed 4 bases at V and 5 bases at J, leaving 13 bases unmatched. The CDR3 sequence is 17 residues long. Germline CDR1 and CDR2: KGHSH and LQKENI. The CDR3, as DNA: TGTGCCAGCTCACAACCGACTAAGGCGGGGGGCGACAATGAGCAGTTCTTC. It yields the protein CASSQPTKAGGDNEQFF. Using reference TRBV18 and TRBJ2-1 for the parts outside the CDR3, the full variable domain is NAGVMQNPRHLVRRRGQEARLRCSPMKGHSHVYWYRQLPEEGLKFMVYLQKENIIDESGMPKERFSAEFPKEGPSILRIQQVVRGDSAAYFCASSQPTKAGGDNEQFFGPGTRLTVL.

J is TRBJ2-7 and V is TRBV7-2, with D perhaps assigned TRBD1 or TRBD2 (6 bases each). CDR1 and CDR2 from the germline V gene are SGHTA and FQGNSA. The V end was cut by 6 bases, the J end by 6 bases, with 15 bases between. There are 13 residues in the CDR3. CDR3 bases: TGTGCCAGCAGATCTACCAGGGGAGGCGAGCAGTACTTC. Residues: CASRSTRGGEQYF. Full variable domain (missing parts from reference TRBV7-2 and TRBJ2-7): GAGVSQSPSNKVTEKGKDVELRCDPISGHTALYWYRQSLGQGLEFLIYFQGNSAPDKSGLPSDRFSAERTGGSVSTLTIQRTQQEDSAVYLCASRSTRGGEQYFGPGTRLTVT.

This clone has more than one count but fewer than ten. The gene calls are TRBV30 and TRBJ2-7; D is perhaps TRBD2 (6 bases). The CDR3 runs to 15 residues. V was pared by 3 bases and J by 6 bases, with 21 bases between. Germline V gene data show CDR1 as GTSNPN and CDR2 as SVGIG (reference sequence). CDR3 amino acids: CAWRRREGRGGEQYF. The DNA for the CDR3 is TGTGCCTGGAGACGCAGGGAAGGAAGGGGAGGCGAGCAGTACTTC.

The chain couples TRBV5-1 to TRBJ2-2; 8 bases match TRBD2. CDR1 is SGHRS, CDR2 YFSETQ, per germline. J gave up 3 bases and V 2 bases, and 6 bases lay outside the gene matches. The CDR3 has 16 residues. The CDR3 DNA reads TGCGCCAGCAGCTTACTAGCGGCCCTCGACACCGGGGAGCTGTTTTTT. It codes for CASSLLAALDTGELFF.

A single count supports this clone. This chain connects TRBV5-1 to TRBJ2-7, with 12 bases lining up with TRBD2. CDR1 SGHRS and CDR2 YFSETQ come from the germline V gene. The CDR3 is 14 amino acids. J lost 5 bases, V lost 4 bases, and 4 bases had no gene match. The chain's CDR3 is CASSEGLAGNEQYF. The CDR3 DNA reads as TGCGCCAGCAGCGAAGGACTAGCGGGGAACGAGCAGTACTTC.

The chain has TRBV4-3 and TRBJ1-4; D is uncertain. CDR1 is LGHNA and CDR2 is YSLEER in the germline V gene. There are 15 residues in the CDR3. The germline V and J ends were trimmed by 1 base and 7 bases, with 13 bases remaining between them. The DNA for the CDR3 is TGCGCCAGCAGCCAAGGCGGAGTGGACGGTGAAAAACTGTTTTTT. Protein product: CASSQGGVDGEKLFF.

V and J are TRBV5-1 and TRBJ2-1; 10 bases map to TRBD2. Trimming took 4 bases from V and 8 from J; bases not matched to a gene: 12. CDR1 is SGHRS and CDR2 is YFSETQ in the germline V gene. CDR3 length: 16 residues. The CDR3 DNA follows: TGCGCCAGCAGCCCAAGGGGGCTAGCGGGAGTGCATGAGCAGTTCTTC. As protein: CASSPRGLAGVHEQFF. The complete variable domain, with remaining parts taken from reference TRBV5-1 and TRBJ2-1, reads KAGVTQTPRYLIKTRGQQVTLSCSPISGHRSVSWYQQTPGQGLQFLFEYFSETQRNKGNFPGRFSGRQFSNSRSEMNVSTLELGDSALYLCASSPRGLAGVHEQFFGPGTRLTVL.

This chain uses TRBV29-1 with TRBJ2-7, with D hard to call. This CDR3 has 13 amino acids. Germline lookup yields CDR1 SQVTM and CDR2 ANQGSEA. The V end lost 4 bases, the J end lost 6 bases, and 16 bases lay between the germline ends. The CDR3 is CSVGVVGLGEQYF. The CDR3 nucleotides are TGCAGCGTTGGGGTCGTGGGGTTGGGCGAGCAGTACTTC.

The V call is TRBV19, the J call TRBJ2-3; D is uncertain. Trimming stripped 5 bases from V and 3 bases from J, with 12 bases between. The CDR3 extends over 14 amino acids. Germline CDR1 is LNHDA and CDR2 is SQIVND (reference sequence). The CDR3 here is CASSSRTVTDTQYF. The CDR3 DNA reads TGTGCCAGTAGTTCACGGACGGTTACAGATACGCAGTATTTT.

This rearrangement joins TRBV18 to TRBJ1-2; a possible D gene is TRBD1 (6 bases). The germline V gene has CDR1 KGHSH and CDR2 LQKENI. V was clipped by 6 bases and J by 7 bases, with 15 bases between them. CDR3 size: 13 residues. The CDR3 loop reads CASSPDRPGGYTF. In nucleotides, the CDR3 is TGTGCCAGCTCCCCCGACAGGCCGGGTGGCTACACCTTC.

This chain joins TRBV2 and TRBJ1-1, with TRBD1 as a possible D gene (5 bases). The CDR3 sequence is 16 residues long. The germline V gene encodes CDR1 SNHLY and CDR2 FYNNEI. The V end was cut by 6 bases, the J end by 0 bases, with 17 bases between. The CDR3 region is CASSKWQGAMNTEAFF. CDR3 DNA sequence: TGTGCCAGCAGCAAGTGGCAGGGTGCAATGAACACTGAAGCTTTCTTT.

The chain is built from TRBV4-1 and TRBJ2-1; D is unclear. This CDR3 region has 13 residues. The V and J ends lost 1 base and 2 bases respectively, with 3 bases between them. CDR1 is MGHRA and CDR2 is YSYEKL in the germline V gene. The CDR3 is CASSQAPYNEQFF. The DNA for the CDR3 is TGCGCCAGCAGCCAAGCACCCTACAATGAGCAGTTCTTC.

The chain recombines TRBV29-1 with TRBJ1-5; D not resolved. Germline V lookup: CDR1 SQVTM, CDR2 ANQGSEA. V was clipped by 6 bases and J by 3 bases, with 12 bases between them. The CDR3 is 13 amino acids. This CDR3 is CSVAVGLNQPQHF. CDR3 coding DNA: TGCAGCGTGGCAGTAGGCCTCAATCAGCCCCAGCATTTT. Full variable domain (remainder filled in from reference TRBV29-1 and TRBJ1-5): SAVISQKPSRDICQRGTSLTIQCQVDSQVTMMFWYRQQPGQSLTLIATANQGSEATYESGFVIDKFPISRPNLTFSTLTVSNMSPEDSSIYLCSVAVGLNQPQHFGDGTRLSIL.

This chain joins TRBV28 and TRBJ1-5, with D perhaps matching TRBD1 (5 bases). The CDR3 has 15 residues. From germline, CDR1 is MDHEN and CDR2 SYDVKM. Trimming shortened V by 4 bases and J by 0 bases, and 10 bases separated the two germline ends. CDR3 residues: CASSSLDSSNQPQHF. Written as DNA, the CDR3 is TGTGCCAGCAGTTCCCTCGACAGTAGCAATCAGCCCCAGCATTTT.

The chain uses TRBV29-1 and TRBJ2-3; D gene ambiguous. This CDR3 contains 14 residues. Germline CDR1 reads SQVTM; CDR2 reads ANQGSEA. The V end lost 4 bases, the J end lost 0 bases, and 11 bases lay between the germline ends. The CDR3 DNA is TGCAGCGTTGCACGACGGCTAAGCACAGATACGCAGTATTTT. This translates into CSVARRLSTDTQYF.

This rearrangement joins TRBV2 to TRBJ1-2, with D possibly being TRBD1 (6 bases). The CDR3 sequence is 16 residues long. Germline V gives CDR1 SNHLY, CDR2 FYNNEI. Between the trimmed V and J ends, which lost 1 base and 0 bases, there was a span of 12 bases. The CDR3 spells CASSEDRARTNYGYTF. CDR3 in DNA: TGTGCCAGCAGTGAAGACAGGGCTAGAACTAACTATGGCTACACCTTC.

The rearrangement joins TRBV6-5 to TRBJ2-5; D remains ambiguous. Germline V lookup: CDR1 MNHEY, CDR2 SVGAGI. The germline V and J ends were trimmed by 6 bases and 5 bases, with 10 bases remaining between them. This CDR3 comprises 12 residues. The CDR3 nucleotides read TGTGCCAGCAGCCCGAGGCGGGAGACCCAGTACTTC. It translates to CASSPRRETQYF.

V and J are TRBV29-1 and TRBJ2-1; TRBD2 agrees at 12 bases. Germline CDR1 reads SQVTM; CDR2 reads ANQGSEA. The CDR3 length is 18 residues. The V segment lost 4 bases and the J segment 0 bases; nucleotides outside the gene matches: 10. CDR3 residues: CSVARGTSGPSSYNEQFF. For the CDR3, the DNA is TGCAGCGTTGCTCGAGGGACTAGCGGGCCAAGCTCCTACAATGAGCAGTTCTTC.

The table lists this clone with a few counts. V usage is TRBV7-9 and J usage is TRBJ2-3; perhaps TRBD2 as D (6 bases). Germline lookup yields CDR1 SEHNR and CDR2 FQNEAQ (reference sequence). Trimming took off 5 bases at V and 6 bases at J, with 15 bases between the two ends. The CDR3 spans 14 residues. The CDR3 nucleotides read TGTGCCAGCAGCACCCGGACTACCGTGGATACGCAGTATTTT. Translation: CASSTRTTVDTQYF.

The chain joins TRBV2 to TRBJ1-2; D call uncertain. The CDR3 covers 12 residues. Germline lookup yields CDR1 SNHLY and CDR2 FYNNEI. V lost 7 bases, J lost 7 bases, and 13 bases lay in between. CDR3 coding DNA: TGTGCCAGCACCACCGGCCGGGGTGGCTACACCTTC. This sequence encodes CASTTGRGGYTF.

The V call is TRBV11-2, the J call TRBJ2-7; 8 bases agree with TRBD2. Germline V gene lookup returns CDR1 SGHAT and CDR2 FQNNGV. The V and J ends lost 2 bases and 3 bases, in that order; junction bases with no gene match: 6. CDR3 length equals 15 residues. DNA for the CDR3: TGTGCCAGCAGCTTAACTAGCGGACATTTCTACGAGCAGTACTTC. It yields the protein CASSLTSGHFYEQYF.

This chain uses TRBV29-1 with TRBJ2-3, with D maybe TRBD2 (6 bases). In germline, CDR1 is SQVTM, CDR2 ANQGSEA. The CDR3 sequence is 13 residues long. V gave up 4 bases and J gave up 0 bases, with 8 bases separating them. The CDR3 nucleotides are TGCAGCGTTGCTAGCGCTAGCACAGATACGCAGTATTTT. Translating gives CSVASASTDTQYF.

Here the CDR3 reads CASSTSVLSYEQYF. For the CDR3, the DNA is TGTGCCAGCAGTACGAGCGTGCTATCCTACGAGCAGTACTTC. The J gene is TRBJ2-7, the V gene TRBV6-5; D gene unclear. This CDR3 region has 14 residues. The germline gives CDR1 MNHEY, CDR2 SVGAGI. Trimming took off 5 bases at V and 1 base at J, with 12 bases between the two ends.

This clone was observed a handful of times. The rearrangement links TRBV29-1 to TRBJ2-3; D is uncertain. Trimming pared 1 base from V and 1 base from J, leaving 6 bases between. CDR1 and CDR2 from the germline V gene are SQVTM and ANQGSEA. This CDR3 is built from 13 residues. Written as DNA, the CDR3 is TGCAGCGTTGAAGGCGTTGGCACAGATACGCAGTATTTT. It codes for CSVEGVGTDTQYF.

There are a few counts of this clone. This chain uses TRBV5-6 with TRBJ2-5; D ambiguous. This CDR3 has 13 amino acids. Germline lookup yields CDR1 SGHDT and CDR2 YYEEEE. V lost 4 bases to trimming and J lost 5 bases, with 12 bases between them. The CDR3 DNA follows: TGTGCCAGCAGCCTGGAGCAGAGGGAGACCCAGTACTTC. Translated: CASSLEQRETQYF.